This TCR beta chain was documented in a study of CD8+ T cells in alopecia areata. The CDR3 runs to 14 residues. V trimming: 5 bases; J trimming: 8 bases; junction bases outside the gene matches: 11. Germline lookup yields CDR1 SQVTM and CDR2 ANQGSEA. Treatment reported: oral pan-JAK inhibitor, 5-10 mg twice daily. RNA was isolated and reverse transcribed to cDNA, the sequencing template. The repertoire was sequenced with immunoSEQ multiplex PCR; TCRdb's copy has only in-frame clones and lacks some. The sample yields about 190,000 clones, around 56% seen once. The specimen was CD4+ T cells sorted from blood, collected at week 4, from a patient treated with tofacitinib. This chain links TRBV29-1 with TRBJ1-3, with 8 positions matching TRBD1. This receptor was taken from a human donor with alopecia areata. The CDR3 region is CSVTTGGYLDTIYF. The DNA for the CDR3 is TGCAGCGTTACAACAGGGGGGTACTTGGACACCATATATTTT.